Listed below are T cell receptor beta chains from one sample, sequenced in a study of human T cells and chemical hapten exposure. TCRdb re-analysed the RACE reads in MiXCR, keeping a single row per CDR3 protein. Among 340,000 or so distinct CDR3 sequences listed, around 7% were seen once. This material consisted of whole blood, taken in connection with sensitization to the hapten diphenylcyclopropenone (DPC). The receptors here all came from a woman younger than 30 with alopecia areata. Some clones in this sample may be carry-over from other donors' samples. Each CDR3 is given with its conserved first and last residue. A D gene is named only where the DNA matches it firmly. Clone size, where shown, is once, few, many, or a class for clones that have expanded.

>TRBJ1-5|TRBV6-2/TRBV6-3|.|few
TGTGCCAGCAGTCTTAATTCACGGTTAGAAAATCAGCCCCAGCATTTT
CASSLNSRLENQPQHF
>TRBJ1-2|TRBV12-3/TRBV12-4|.|few
TGTGCCAGCAGTTCCCTCCAGCTCTATGGCTACACCTTC
CASSSLQLYGYTF
>TRBJ2-3|TRBV7-2|TRBD2|many
TGTGCCAGCAGCTTTCATTGGCGGGGGGCCACAGATACGCAGTATTTT
CASSFHWRGATDTQYF
>TRBJ1-5|TRBV2|.|.
TGTGCCAGCAGTGAAATTGGTGGGAGCAATCAGCCCCAGCATTTT
CASSEIGGSNQPQHF
>TRBJ1-6|TRBV12-3/TRBV12-4|.|many
TGTGCCAGCAGTCCTGGGGGAAATGGTAATTCACCCCTCCACTTT
CASSPGGNGNSPLHF
>TRBJ2-1|TRBV4-3|.|few
TGCGCCAGCAGCCCTATAGCGGAGAACTACAATGAGCAGTTCTTC
CASSPIAENYNEQFF
>TRBJ1-2|TRBV10-3|.|many
TGTGCCATCAGTGAGTCGGACTTGGGCGAGGGCTACACCTTC
CAISESDLGEGYTF
>TRBJ2-3|TRBV7-2|TRBD2|few
TGTGCCAGCAGCTTAATACTAGCGGGGGGGTATAGCACAGATACGCAGTATTTT
CASSLILAGGYSTDTQYF
>TRBJ2-3|TRBV2|.|many
TGTGCCAGCAGTGTATTTTACGGCACAGATACGCAGTATTTT
CASSVFYGTDTQYF
>TRBJ1-2|TRBV20-1|.|.
TGCAGTGCGAGTCGGGCAGTCTACGATGGCTACACCTTC
CSASRAVYDGYTF
>TRBJ1-1|TRBV6-1|TRBD1|many
TGTGCCAGCAGTAAGCTGGACAGGGGGCTCGAAATTAACACTGAAGCTTTCTTT
CASSKLDRGLEINTEAFF
>TRBJ1-2|TRBV6-5|TRBD1|.
TGTGCCAGCAGCTGGGACAGTTCCTATGGCTACACCTTC
CASSWDSSYGYTF
>TRBJ1-1|TRBV4-1|.|few
TGCGCCAGCAGCCAAGTATTGTCGCAGTTGAACACTGAAGCTTTCTTT
CASSQVLSQLNTEAFF
>TRBJ1-6|TRBV6-1|TRBD1|few
TGTGCCAGCAGTGAAGACAGGGGTTATTCACCCCTCCACTTT
CASSEDRGYSPLHF
>TRBJ1-1|TRBV7-9|.|.
TGTGCCAGCAGCTTAGCAAACAGGGAGGACACTGAAGCTTTCTTT
CASSLANREDTEAFF
>TRBJ1-4|TRBV11-2|.|.
TGTGCCAGCAGCTTGAGAGCTAATGAAAAACTGTTTTTT
CASSLRANEKLFF
>TRBJ2-3|TRBV4-2|.|.
TGTGCCAGCAGCCAGGATAAGTGGAGGGCCGAAGCAGATACGCAGTATTTT
CASSQDKWRAEADTQYF
>TRBJ2-5|TRBV9|.|many
TGTGCCAGCAGCGCCTCGGACAGTAAAGAGACCCAGTACTTC
CASSASDSKETQYF
>TRBJ2-1|TRBV27|.|few
TGTGCCAGCAGTACTAGCTCCTACAATGAGCAGTTCTTC
CASSTSSYNEQFF
>TRBJ2-1|TRBV2|TRBD1|.
TGTGCCAGTCCGACAGGGATCAACAATGAGCAGTTCTTC
CASPTGINNEQFF
>TRBJ1-1|TRBV6-2/TRBV6-3|.|few
TGTGCCAGCAGTCCCGGCAGGGAAGGGGCTGAAGCTTTCTTT
CASSPGREGAEAFF
>TRBJ1-5|TRBV4-2|.|few
TGTGCCAGCAGCCAAGATTTGAGGGCAGGGATGTATAGCAATCAGCCCCAGCATTTT
CASSQDLRAGMYSNQPQHF
>TRBJ2-1|TRBV4-3|TRBD1|.
TGCGCCAGCAGCCATGATGACAGGGGCAATGAGCAGTTCTTC
CASSHDDRGNEQFF
>TRBJ2-2|TRBV10-3|.|.
TGTGCCATCAGTGACCGCGACCTCCGGGAGCTGTTTTTT
CAISDRDLRELFF
>TRBJ2-3|TRBV20-1|.|few
TGCAGTGCTAGCCTCCAGGATCTAGATACGCAGTATTTT
CSASLQDLDTQYF
>TRBJ2-3|TRBV4-3|TRBD2|many
TGCGCCAGCAGCCAAACGCTAGCGGGGGTTCTTTCTAGCACAGATACGCAGTATTTT
CASSQTLAGVLSSTDTQYF
>TRBJ2-3|TRBV12-5|.|many
TGTGCTAGTGGCCAAGGGGATACGCAGTATTTT
CASGQGDTQYF
>TRBJ1-1|TRBV10-3|.|few
TGTGCCATCAGTGAGTTTAAGATGAACACTGAAGCTTTCTTT
CAISEFKMNTEAFF
>TRBJ2-3|TRBV5-1|.|.
TGCGCCAGCAGCTTGGGGCCCAGACTCCGCACAGATACGCAGTATTTT
CASSLGPRLRTDTQYF
>TRBJ2-7|TRBV20-1|TRBD2|few
TGCAGTGCTACCACCGGGACTAGCGGTGGTGAGCAGTACTTC
CSATTGTSGGEQYF
>TRBJ1-4|TRBV27|TRBD1|many
TGTGCCAGCAGTTCCCAGGGGGCAACTAATGAAAAACTGTTTTTT
CASSSQGATNEKLFF
>TRBJ2-1|TRBV20-1|TRBD2|few
TGCAGTGCTAGAGATCCACGGGCTAGCGGGGGGGCCAGGGATGAGCAGTTCTTC
CSARDPRASGGARDEQFF
>TRBJ2-6|TRBV7-8|TRBD1|many
TGTGCCAGCAGCTTACTGGGACAGGGGGCTAACGTCCTGACTTTC
CASSLLGQGANVLTF
>TRBJ1-6|TRBV6-1|.|.
TGTGCCAGCAGTGCTTCTGGGCCGTATAATTCACCCCTCCACTTT
CASSASGPYNSPLHF
>TRBJ1-5|TRBV12-3/TRBV12-4|.|many
TGTGCCAGCAGTCCGACAGCCAATCAGCCCCAGCATTTT
CASSPTANQPQHF
>TRBJ2-3|TRBV7-9|.|few
TGTGCCAGCAGCTACGATCTCAGCCTTACTAGCACAGATACGCAGTATTTT
CASSYDLSLTSTDTQYF
>TRBJ2-2|TRBV3-1|.|many
TGTGCCAGCAGCCATGGACGAGACGGGGAGCTGTTTTTT
CASSHGRDGELFF
>TRBJ2-2|TRBV6-2/TRBV6-3|.|many
TGTGCCAGCAGTTACTCGCGCCACACCGGGGAGCTGTTTTTT
CASSYSRHTGELFF
>TRBJ2-3|TRBV12-3/TRBV12-4|TRBD2|many
TGTGCCAGCAGTTTAGCGACTAGCGGGGTCACAGATACGCAGTATTTT
CASSLATSGVTDTQYF
>TRBJ1-5|TRBV4-3|.|.
TGCGCCAGCAGCCAAGAACGCGGTAGCAATCAGCCCCAGCATTTT
CASSQERGSNQPQHF
>TRBJ1-1|TRBV5-6|TRBD1|few
TGTGCCAGCCGTTCGACAGGGCCCCGGGGTACTGAAGCTTTCTTT
CASRSTGPRGTEAFF
>TRBJ1-3|TRBV24-1|.|.
TGTGTACACCGGCCCCCGACAGGACCGCTCCTGGAAGACACCATATATTTT
CVHRPPTGPLLEDTIYF
>TRBJ1-5|TRBV6-1|.|.
TGTGCCAGCAGTGGGGGGGGCGTTCAGCCCCAGCATTTT
CASSGGGVQPQHF
>TRBJ2-3|TRBV27|TRBD2|.
TGTGCCAGCAGTCCCAGACTAGCGGGGGGAAGAAATACGCAGTATTTT
CASSPRLAGGRNTQYF
>TRBJ1-2|TRBV27|TRBD1|many
TGTGCCAGCAGTTTGAAAGGGGGCAACTATGGCTACACCTTC
CASSLKGGNYGYTF
>TRBJ2-6|TRBV4-2|TRBD2|many
TGTGCCAGCAGCCAAGAGAGTCCCGGGACTATCTCTGGGGCCAACGTCCTGACTTTC
CASSQESPGTISGANVLTF
>TRBJ1-2|TRBV9|TRBD1|.
TGTGCCAGCAGCGGCGGGGACAGGGGGTTCTATGGCTACACCTTC
CASSGGDRGFYGYTF
>TRBJ1-5|TRBV6-6|.|many
TGTGCCAGCAGTGGGGGGGGATATAGCAATCAGCCCCAGCATTTT
CASSGGGYSNQPQHF
>TRBJ2-5|TRBV29-1|.|many
TGCAGCGTTGTTACGTCGAGGGGATACGGGACCCAGTACTTC
CSVVTSRGYGTQYF
>TRBJ2-3|TRBV6-5|TRBD2|many
TGTGCCAGCGGGCGGGGGGCCCACACAGATACGCAGTATTTT
CASGRGAHTDTQYF
>TRBJ2-4|TRBV5-4|TRBD1|.
TGTGCCAGCACCGAACTCACAGGGGCGGACATTCAGTACTTC
CASTELTGADIQYF
>TRBJ2-7|TRBV12-3/TRBV12-4|TRBD1|.
TGTGCCAGCAGTTTAGGGGACCGGGACAGTGGCTACGAGCAGTACTTC
CASSLGDRDSGYEQYF
>TRBJ1-2|TRBV20-1|.|many
TGCAGTGCTAGAGGCGACGAAAGGGCGGTCTATGGCTACACCTTC
CSARGDERAVYGYTF